A selection of T cell receptor beta chains follows, all from one sample in a study of shared clonotypes between healthy human individuals. Profiled with immunoSEQ multiplex PCR; TCRdb holds only in-frame clones, not every one. The sample records more than 850,000 clones, about 84% being singletons. Sample: memory CD4+ T cells from PBMCs. These receptors were taken from a man between 18 and 29 years old in good health. Some clones in this sample may be carry-over from other donors' samples. Each CDR3 is given with its conserved first and last residue. A D gene is named only where the DNA matches it firmly. Some rows have no size entry. The others give once, few or many, or a class for an expanded clone.

D gene | J gene | V gene | clone size | CDR3 DNA | CDR3 protein
. | TRBJ2-5 | TRBV7-3 | . | TGTGCCAGCAGCTTAGCCGGCTCCGGGGTCCAAGAGACCCAGTACTTC | CASSLAGSGVQETQYF
TRBD1 | TRBJ2-1 | TRBV5-1 | few | TGCGCCAGCAGGCCCGGGACAGGGTCCACGATGGAGTTCTTC | CASRPGTGSTMEFF
. | TRBJ2-3 | TRBV30 | once | TGTGCCTGGAGTTTAGGGGACCTATATTCCACAGATACGCAGTATTTT | CAWSLGDLYSTDTQYF
. | TRBJ2-5 | TRBV5-6 | . | TGTGCCAGCAGCCACCGGGAGACCCAGTACTTC | CASSHRETQYF
TRBD1 | TRBJ1-2 | TRBV5-1 | once | TGCGCCAGCAGCTTGGCCCCCGGGACAGTAGGAAACTATGGCTACACCTTC | CASSLAPGTVGNYGYTF
. | TRBJ2-1 | TRBV5-6 | . | TGTGCCAGCAGCGGGGTGACGGGTGAGCAGTTCTTC | CASSGVTGEQFF
TRBD1 | TRBJ2-1 | TRBV11-3 | . | TGTGCCAGCAGCTTAGGTCAGGGGGCTTACAATGAGCAGTTCTTC | CASSLGQGAYNEQFF
TRBD1 | TRBJ1-1 | TRBV18 | . | TGTGCCACCAAAGGGGGCCCGAACACTGAAGCTTTCTTT | CATKGGPNTEAFF
. | TRBJ1-1 | TRBV5-1 | . | TGCGCCAGCAGCTTTTTGAACACTGAAGCTTTCTTT | CASSFLNTEAFF
TRBD2 | TRBJ2-7 | TRBV5-1 | . | TGCGCCAGCAGCTTGGATGGTAGCGGGAGCTACGAGCAGTACTTC | CASSLDGSGSYEQYF
. | TRBJ2-3 | TRBV18 | . | TGTGCCAGCTCACTGGAGTACCCCACAGATACGCAGTATTTT | CASSLEYPTDTQYF